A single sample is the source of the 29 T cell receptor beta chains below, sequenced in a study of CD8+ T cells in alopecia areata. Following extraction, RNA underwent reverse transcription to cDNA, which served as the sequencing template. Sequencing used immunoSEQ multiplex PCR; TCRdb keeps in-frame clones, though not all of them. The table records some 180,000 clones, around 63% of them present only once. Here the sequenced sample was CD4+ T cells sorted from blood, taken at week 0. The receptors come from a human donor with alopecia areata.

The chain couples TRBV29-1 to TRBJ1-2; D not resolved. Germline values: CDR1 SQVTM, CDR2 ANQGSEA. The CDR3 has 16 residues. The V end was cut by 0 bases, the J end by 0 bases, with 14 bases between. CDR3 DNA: TGCAGCGTTGAAGATCGGAAATACCCCACTAACTATGGCTACACCTTC. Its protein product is CSVEDRKYPTNYGYTF.

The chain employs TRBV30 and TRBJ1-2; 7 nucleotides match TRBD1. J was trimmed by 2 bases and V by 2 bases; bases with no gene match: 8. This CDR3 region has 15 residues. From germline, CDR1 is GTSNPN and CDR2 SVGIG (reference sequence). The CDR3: CAWSKPTRGNYGYTF. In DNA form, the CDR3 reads TGTGCCTGGAGTAAGCCAACCAGGGGGAACTATGGCTACACCTTC.

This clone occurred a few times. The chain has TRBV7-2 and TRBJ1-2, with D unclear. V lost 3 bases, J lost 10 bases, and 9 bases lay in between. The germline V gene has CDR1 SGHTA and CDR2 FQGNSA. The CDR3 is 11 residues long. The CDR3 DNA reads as TGTGCCAGCAGCTTCGCGGCGGACTACACCTTC. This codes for CASSFAADYTF.

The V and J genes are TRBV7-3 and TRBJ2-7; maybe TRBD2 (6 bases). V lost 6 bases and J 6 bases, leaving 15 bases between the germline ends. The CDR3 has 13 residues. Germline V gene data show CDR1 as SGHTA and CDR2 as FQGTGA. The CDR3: CASSRGGTAEQYF. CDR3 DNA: TGTGCCAGCAGTCGTGGCGGGACCGCCGAGCAGTACTTC.

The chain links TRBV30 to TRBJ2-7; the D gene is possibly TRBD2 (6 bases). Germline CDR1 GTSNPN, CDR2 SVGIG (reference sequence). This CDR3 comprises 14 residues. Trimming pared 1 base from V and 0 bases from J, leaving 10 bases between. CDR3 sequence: CAWSGAGSSYEQYF. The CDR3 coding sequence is TGTGCCTGGAGTGGGGCGGGGAGCTCCTACGAGCAGTACTTC.

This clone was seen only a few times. The CDR3 is CASSFRENYGYTF. The CDR3 bases are TGTGCCAGCAGTTTCAGAGAGAACTATGGCTACACCTTC. This sequence joins TRBV27 and TRBJ1-2, with unresolved D. Trimming removed 3 bases from V and 2 bases from J, with 7 bases in between. Germline CDR1 MNHEY, CDR2 SMNVEV (reference sequence). The CDR3 is 13 residues long.

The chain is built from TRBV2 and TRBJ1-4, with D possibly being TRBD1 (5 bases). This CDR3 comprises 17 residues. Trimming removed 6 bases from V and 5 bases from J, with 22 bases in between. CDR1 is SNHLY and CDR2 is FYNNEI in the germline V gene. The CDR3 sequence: CASRKEVVGTVNEKLFF. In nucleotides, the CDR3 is TGTGCCAGCAGGAAGGAGGTTGTCGGGACGGTGAATGAAAAACTGTTTTTT.

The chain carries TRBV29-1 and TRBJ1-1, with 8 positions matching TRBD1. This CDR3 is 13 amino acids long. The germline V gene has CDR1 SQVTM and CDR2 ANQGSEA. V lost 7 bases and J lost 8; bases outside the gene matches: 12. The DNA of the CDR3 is TGCAGCGCCGTACAGGGGGGGAGAAACGAAGCTTTCTTT. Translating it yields CSAVQGGRNEAFF. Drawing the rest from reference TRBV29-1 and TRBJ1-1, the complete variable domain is SAVISQKPSRDICQRGTSLTIQCQVDSQVTMMFWYRQQPGQSLTLIATANQGSEATYESGFVIDKFPISRPNLTFSTLTVSNMSPEDSSIYLCSAVQGGRNEAFFGQGTRLTVV.

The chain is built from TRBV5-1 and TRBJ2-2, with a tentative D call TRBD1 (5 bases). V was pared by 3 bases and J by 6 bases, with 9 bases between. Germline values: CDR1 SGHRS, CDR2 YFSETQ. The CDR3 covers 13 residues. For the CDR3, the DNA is TGCGCCAGCAGCTCAGGGCAGGCCGGGGAGCTGTTTTTT. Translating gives CASSSGQAGELFF.

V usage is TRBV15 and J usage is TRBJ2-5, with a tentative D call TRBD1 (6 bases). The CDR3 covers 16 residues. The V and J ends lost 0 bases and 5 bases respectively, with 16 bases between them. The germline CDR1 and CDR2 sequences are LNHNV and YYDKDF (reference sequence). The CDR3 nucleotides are TGTGCCACCAGCAGAGAAGGGACAACAAGGCTGGAGACCCAGTACTTC. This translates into CATSREGTTRLETQYF.

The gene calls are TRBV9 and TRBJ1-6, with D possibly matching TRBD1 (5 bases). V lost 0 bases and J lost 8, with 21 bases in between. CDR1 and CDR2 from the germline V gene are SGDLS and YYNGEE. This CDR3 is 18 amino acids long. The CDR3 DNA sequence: TGTGCCAGCAGCGTAGAACCCCTCGGGACGGCCGCTTATTCACCCCTCCACTTT. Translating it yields CASSVEPLGTAAYSPLHF.

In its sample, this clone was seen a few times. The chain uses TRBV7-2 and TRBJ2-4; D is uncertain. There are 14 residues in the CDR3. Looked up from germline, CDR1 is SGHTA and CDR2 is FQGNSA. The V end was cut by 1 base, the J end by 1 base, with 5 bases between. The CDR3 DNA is TGTGCCAGCAGCTTAGATTTGGCCAAAAACATTCAGTACTTC. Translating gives CASSLDLAKNIQYF. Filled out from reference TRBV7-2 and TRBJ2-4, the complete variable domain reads GAGVSQSPSNKVTEKGKDVELRCDPISGHTALYWYRQSLGQGLEFLIYFQGNSAPDKSGLPSDRFSAERTGGSVSTLTIQRTQQEDSAVYLCASSLDLAKNIQYFGAGTRLSVL.

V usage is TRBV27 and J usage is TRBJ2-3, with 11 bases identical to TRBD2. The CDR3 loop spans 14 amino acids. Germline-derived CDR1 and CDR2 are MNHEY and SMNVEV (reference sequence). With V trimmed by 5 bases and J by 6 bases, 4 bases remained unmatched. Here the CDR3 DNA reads TGTGCCAGCAGTCGACTAGCGGGGCGGGATACGCAGTATTTT. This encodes CASSRLAGRDTQYF.

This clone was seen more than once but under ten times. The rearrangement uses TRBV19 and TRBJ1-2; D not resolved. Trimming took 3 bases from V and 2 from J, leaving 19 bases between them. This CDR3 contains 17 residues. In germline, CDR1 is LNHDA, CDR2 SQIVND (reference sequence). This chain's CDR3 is CASSIVSRPGPNYGYTF. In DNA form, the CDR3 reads TGTGCCAGTAGTATTGTAAGCCGGCCAGGCCCAAACTATGGCTACACCTTC. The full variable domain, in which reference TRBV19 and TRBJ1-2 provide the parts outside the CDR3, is DGGITQSPKYLFRKEGQNVTLSCEQNLNHDAMYWYRQDPGQGLRLIYYSQIVNDFQKGDIAEGYSVSREKKESFPLTVTSAQKNPTAFYLCASSIVSRPGPNYGYTFGSGTRLTVV.

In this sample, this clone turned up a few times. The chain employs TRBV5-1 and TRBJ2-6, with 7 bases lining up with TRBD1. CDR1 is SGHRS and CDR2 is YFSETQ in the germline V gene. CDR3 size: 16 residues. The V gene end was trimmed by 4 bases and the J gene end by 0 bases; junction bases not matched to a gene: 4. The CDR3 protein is CASSTPGGSGANVLTF. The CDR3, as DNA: TGCGCCAGCAGCACACCAGGGGGCTCTGGGGCCAACGTCCTGACTTTC.

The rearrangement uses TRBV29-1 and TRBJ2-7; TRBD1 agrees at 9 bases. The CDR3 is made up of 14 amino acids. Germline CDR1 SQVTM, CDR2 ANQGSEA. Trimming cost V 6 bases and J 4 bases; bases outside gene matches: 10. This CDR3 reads CSVVIGTGIYEQYF. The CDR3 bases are TGCAGCGTGGTTATAGGGACAGGGATATACGAGCAGTACTTC.

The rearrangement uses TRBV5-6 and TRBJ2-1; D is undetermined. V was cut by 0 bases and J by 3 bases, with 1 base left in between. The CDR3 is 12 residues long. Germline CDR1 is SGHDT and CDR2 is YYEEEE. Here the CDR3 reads CASSLVYNEQFF. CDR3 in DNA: TGTGCCAGCAGCTTGGTCTACAATGAGCAGTTCTTC.

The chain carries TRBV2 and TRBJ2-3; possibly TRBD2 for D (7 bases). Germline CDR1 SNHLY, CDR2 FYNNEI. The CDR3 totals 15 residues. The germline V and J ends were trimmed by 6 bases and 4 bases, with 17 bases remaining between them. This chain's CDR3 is CASRLQRGGSDTQYF. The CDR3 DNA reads TGTGCCAGCAGGCTACAGAGGGGGGGCTCAGATACGCAGTATTTT.

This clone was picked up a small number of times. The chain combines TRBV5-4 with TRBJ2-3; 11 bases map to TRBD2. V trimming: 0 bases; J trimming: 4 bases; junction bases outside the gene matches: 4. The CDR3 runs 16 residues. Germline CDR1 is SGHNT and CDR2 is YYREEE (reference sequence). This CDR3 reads CASSLVGSGGADTQYF. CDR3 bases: TGTGCCAGCAGCTTGGTGGGTAGCGGGGGGGCAGATACGCAGTATTTT.

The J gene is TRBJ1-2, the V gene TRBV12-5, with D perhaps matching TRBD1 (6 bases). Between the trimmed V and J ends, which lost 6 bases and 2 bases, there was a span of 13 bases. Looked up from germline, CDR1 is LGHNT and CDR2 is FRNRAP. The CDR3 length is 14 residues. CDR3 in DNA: TGTGCTAGTGGAACGGACAGCCTAAACTATGGCTACACCTTC. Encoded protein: CASGTDSLNYGYTF. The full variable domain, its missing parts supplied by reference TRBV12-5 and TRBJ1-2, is DARVTQTPRHKVTEMGQEVTMRCQPILGHNTVFWYRQTMMQGLELLAYFRNRAPLDDSGMPKDRFSAEMPDATLATLKIQPSEPRDSAVYFCASGTDSLNYGYTFGSGTRLTVV.

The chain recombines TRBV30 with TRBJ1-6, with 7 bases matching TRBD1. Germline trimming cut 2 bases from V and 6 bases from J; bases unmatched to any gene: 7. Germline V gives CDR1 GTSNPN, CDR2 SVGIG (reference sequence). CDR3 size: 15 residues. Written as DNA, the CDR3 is TGTGCCTGGAGTTCTCTGACAGGGAGTAATTCACCCCTCCACTTT. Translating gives CAWSSLTGSNSPLHF.

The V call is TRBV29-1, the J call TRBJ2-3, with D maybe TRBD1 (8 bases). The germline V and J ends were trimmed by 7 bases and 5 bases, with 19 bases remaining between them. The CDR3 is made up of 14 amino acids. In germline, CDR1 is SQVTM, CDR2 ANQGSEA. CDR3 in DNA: TGCAGCGCCGTGGACAGGGAGGGTGTAGATACGCAGTATTTT. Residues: CSAVDREGVDTQYF.

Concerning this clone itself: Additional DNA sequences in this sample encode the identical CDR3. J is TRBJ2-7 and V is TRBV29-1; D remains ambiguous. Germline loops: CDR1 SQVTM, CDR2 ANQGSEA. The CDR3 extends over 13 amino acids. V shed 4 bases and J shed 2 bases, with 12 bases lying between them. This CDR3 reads CSVVGRLTYEQYF. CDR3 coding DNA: TGCAGCGTTGTTGGCAGGTTGACCTACGAGCAGTACTTC.

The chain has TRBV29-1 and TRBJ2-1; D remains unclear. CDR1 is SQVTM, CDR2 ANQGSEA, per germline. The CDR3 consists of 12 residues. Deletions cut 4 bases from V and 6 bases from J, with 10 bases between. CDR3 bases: TGCAGCGTTGTGGTACCTCCCAATGAGCAGTTCTTC. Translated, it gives CSVVVPPNEQFF.

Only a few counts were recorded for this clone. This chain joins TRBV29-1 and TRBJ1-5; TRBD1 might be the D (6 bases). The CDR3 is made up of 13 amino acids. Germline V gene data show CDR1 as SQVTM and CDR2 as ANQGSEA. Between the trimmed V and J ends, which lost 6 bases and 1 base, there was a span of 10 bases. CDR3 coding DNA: TGCAGCGTCAAACAGGGAAGCAATCAGCCCCAGCATTTT. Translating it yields CSVKQGSNQPQHF.

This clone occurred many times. DNA for the CDR3: TGCGCCAGCAGCCAAGGGAGCACGGTCTATGGCTACACCTTC. Protein: CASSQGSTVYGYTF. This chain connects TRBV4-3 to TRBJ1-2, with D unclear. The CDR3 covers 14 residues. The ends were cut back, 1 base at V and 4 bases at J, with 10 bases in the middle. Looked up from germline, CDR1 is LGHNA and CDR2 is YSLEER.

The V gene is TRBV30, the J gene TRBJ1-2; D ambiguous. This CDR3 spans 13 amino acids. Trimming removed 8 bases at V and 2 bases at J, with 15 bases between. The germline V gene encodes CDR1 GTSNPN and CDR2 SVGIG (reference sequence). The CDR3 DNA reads TGTGCCCACGACACCCCCCAGAACTATGGCTACACCTTC. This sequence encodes CAHDTPQNYGYTF. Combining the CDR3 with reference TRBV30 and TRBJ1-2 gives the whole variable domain SQTIHQWPATLVQPVGSPLSLECTVEGTSNPNLYWYRQAAGRGLQLLFYSVGIGQISSEVPQNLSASRPQDRQFILSSKKLLLSDSGFYLCAHDTPQNYGYTFGSGTRLTVV.

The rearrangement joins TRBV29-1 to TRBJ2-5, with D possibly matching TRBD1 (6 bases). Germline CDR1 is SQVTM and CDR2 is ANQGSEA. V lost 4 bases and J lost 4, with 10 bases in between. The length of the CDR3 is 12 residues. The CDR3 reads CSVGGRGETQYF. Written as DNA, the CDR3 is TGCAGCGTTGGGGGCAGGGGAGAGACCCAGTACTTC.

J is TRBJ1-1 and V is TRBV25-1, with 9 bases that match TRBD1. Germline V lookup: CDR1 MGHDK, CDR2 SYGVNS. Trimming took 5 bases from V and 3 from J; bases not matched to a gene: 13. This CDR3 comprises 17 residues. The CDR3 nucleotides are TGTGCCAGCAGTTTGTCCACAGGGGGCCGTTGGGACACTGAAGCTTTCTTT. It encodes CASSLSTGGRWDTEAFF.